This note documents a single T cell receptor beta chain sequence. Its antigen is currently unknown. The assay received all extracted DNA from sorted CD8+ subsets. The protocol was immunoSEQ multiplex PCR, while the TCRdb copy is restricted to in-frame clones and leaves out a portion. The table has 15,000 to 20,000 clones, 94% seen once; the top ten hold about 0.2%. The data originate from a study of blood T cell dynamics during melanoma immunotherapy. On the study more broadly: Metastatic melanoma patients received first-line pembrolizumab or nivolumab plus ipilimumab.

Time point noted: week 3, after first cycle of checkpoint inhibitor. One draw preceded checkpoint blockade; another followed its first cycle at week 3. Study observations and caveats: The most clonal sorted CD8+ subset, immune-effector cells, was closest to cell-free DNA CDR3 sequences.

The CDR3 has 14 amino acids. V lost 0 bases and J lost 4, with 7 bases in between. Per the germline V gene, CDR1 is SGDLS and CDR2 is YYNGEE. The sample was effector memory CD8+ T cells from blood, taken from a patient treated with checkpoint blockade. The receptor was derived from a human donor with melanoma. J is TRBJ1-4 and V is TRBV9, with D possibly matching TRBD1 (5 bases). The CDR3: CASSVAGFNEKLFF. DNA of the CDR3: TGTGCCAGCAGCGTAGCAGGGTTTAATGAAAAACTGTTTTTT.